This T cell receptor (beta chain) was sequenced during a study of blood T cell repertoires in COVID-19. Study details: From the United States, Italy and Spain came samples of acute and convalescent COVID-19.

The germline V gene encodes CDR1 LGHNA and CDR2 YNFKEQ. The CDR3 runs 16 residues. The V end was cut by 4 bases, the J end by 2 bases, with 17 bases between. The authors' processing: Reference gene primer amplification in the assay estimated nucleated cell counts. Assay used: immunoSEQ multiplex PCR; TCRdb lists only in-frame clones, some missing. V and J calls and clone size are copied from that table; D and trimming were computed from the DNA. The data show about 50,000 clones, with around 86% seen just once and approximately 20% held by the top ten. The chain recombines TRBV4-2 with TRBJ1-2; no clear D. The specimen sequenced was peripheral blood. The source of this sequence is an elderly woman with COVID-19, enrolled during active disease. CDR3 residues: CASSPSGWEVNYGYTF. The CDR3 DNA sequence: TGTGCCAGCAGCCCGTCGGGGTGGGAAGTAAACTATGGCTACACCTTC.